The 27 T cell receptor beta chains below all came from one sample that was sequenced in a study of blood T cells in healthy people across ages. A J-beta primer mix and a sample-barcoded 5' primer were used in a second PCR of about 6 to 12 cycles. MiXCR was run by TCRdb on the 5' RACE reads, yielding one entry per CDR3 protein. The sample has about 1,500,000 distinct CDR3 sequences; under 30% are singletons. The sample was blood. The receptors shown here come from a young woman in good health.

This clonotype was recorded a few times. The chain carries TRBV7-9 and TRBJ2-7; a possible D gene is TRBD1 (6 bases). Germline lookup yields CDR1 SEHNR and CDR2 FQNEAQ (reference sequence). There are 15 residues in the CDR3. V lost 6 bases and J 0 bases, leaving 15 bases between the germline ends. The CDR3 loop reads CASSSTGFDSYEQYF. For the CDR3, the DNA is TGTGCCAGCAGTTCAACAGGGTTTGACTCCTACGAGCAGTACTTC.

The CDR3: CATSDRRDNEQFF. In DNA form, the CDR3 reads TGTGCCACCAGTGACAGACGGGACAATGAGCAGTTCTTC. The J gene is TRBJ2-1, the V gene TRBV24-1; D gene uncertain. Germline CDR1 is KGHDR and CDR2 is SFDVKD. The germline V and J ends were trimmed by 4 bases and 5 bases, with 8 bases remaining between them. The CDR3 totals 13 residues.

This clonotype was observed a handful of times. Here the CDR3 reads CASSQLVVREQFF. CDR3 DNA sequence: TGTGCCAGCAGCCAACTAGTAGTTAGGGAGCAGTTCTTC. This chain links TRBV3-1 with TRBJ2-1; D call uncertain. Germline V lookup: CDR1 LGHDT, CDR2 YNNKEL (reference sequence). The V end lost 2 bases, the J end lost 10 bases, and 12 bases lay between the germline ends. The CDR3 covers 13 residues.

This clonotype was seen a handful of times. V gene TRBV10-3 combines with J gene TRBJ1-2; 7 nucleotides line up with TRBD1. The germline CDR1 and CDR2 sequences are ENHRY and SYGVKD. CDR3 size: 13 residues. The V segment lost 10 bases and the J segment 6 bases; nucleotides outside the gene matches: 11. The CDR3 DNA follows: TGTGCCAACCGAGGGGGCGTCAGGGATGGCTACACCTTC. Protein sequence: CANRGGVRDGYTF.

This sequence joins TRBV12-3 or TRBV12-4 and TRBJ2-7; no firm D call. V lost 3 bases and J lost 3, with 9 bases in between. This CDR3 has 13 residues. As DNA, the CDR3 is TGTGCCAGCAGTTTGCTAGGTTACTACGAGCAGTACTTC. Amino acid sequence: CASSLLGYYEQYF.

The CDR3 protein is CAISPRLGTQYF. CDR3 DNA sequence: TGTGCCATCAGCCCCCGCCTGGGTACGCAGTATTTT. The chain carries TRBV10-3 and TRBJ2-3, with D hard to call. The CDR3 contains 12 residues. With 6 bases removed from V and 8 bases from J, the gap between germline ends came to 12 bases. Germline CDR1 is ENHRY and CDR2 is SYGVKD.

This clonotype was counted many times. The chain uses TRBV7-2 and TRBJ2-3; D may match TRBD1 or TRBD2 (6 bases each). V shed 5 bases and J shed 1 base, with 13 bases lying between them. This CDR3 contains 15 residues. Per germline, CDR1 SGHTA and CDR2 FQGNSA. CDR3 sequence reads: CASSVTGARTDTQYF. The CDR3 DNA follows: TGTGCCAGCAGCGTTACGGGGGCCCGCACAGATACGCAGTATTTT.

V usage is TRBV7-2 and J usage is TRBJ2-7; 11 bases are a match to TRBD2. The J call may be wrong; the DNA end is better matched by TRBJ2-5. This CDR3 has 17 amino acids. The V gene's germline CDR1 is SGHTA and CDR2 FQGNSA. Here the CDR3 DNA reads TGTGCCAGCAGCTTAGATCTAGCGGGGGGCCCCCGGGAGACCCAGTACTTC. It codes for CASSLDLAGGPRETQYF.

A few counts support this clonotype. The J gene is TRBJ1-1, the V gene TRBV6-5, with a tentative D call TRBD1 (5 bases). Germline CDR1 and CDR2: MNHEY and SVGAGI. The CDR3 covers 14 residues. V lost 0 bases, J lost 4 bases, and 9 bases lay in between. The CDR3 DNA reads TGTGCCAGCAGTTACTCGACAGTCTCCACTGAAGCTTTCTTT. Protein product: CASSYSTVSTEAFF.

The chain has TRBV7-6 and TRBJ2-5; D is undetermined. The germline CDR1 and CDR2 sequences are SGHVS and FNYEAQ. Trimming removed 5 bases at V and 2 bases at J, with 15 bases between. CDR3 size: 15 residues. CDR3 DNA: TGTGCCAGCAGCCCCTTCCAGTTTGGTCAAGAGACCCAGTACTTC. Its protein product is CASSPFQFGQETQYF. The full variable domain, rest sourced from reference TRBV7-6 and TRBJ2-5, is GAGVSQSPRYKVTKRGQDVALRCDPISGHVSLYWYRQALGQGPEFLTYFNYEAQQDKSGLPNDRFSAERPEGSISTLTIQRTEQRDSAMYRCASSPFQFGQETQYFGPGTRLLVL.

The sample holds many counts of this clonotype. The chain recombines TRBV6-2 or TRBV6-3 with TRBJ2-5; tentatively, D is TRBD1 or TRBD2 (5 bases each). This CDR3 is 13 amino acids long. Germline V CDR1 and CDR2: MNHEY, SVGEGT. Deletions cut 8 bases from V and 2 bases from J, with 12 bases between. The CDR3 loop is CASYGTRQETQYF. The CDR3 DNA reads as TGTGCCAGCTACGGGACCCGACAAGAGACCCAGTACTTC.

In its sample, this clonotype was seen many times. This chain links TRBV5-1 with TRBJ2-7; tentative D call: TRBD2 (6 bases). The length of the CDR3 is 14 residues. Germline loops: CDR1 SGHRS, CDR2 YFSETQ. Trimming took off 4 bases at V and 4 bases at J, with 15 bases between the two ends. CDR3 sequence: CASSQRGDLYEQYF. The CDR3 region has the DNA TGCGCCAGCAGCCAGCGCGGGGACCTTTACGAGCAGTACTTC.

With regard to this clonotype: The junction and the germline gene differ at one end; a read error may be behind it. The chain employs TRBV20-1 and TRBJ2-7; TRBD2 matches at 10 bases. This CDR3 contains 14 residues. Germline V CDR1 and CDR2: DFQATT, SNEGSKA (reference sequence). The CDR3 reads CSTRDPSGSYEQYF. CDR3 DNA: TGCAGTACTAGAGATCCTAGCGGGAGCTACGAGCAGTACTTC.

The chain joins TRBV5-4 to TRBJ2-1, with a tentative D call TRBD1 (6 bases). The assigned J gene may be wrong: the sequence end matches TRBJ2-7 better. In germline, CDR1 is SGHNT, CDR2 YYREEE (reference sequence). The CDR3 consists of 15 residues. The CDR3 bases are TGTGCCAGCAGCGTGAGGACAGTCTCCTACAATGAGCAGTACTTC. Its protein product is CASSVRTVSYNEQYF.

At least ten counts were recorded for this clonotype. V is TRBV4-1 and J is TRBJ2-1, with D possibly TRBD2 on 6 matching bases. This CDR3 has 16 amino acids. The germline CDR1 and CDR2 sequences are MGHRA and YSYEKL. The V and J ends lost 4 bases and 10 bases respectively, with 23 bases between them. CDR3 nucleotide sequence: TGCGCCAGCAGCCCCCGAGGAGGGACGAACCCGGGGGAGCAGTTCTTC. It yields the protein CASSPRGGTNPGEQFF.

This clonotype was found many times. The V gene is TRBV7-2, the J gene TRBJ2-1; perhaps D is TRBD1 or TRBD2 (5 bases each). In germline, CDR1 is SGHTA, CDR2 FQGNSA. The CDR3 is 13 amino acids. V gave up 5 bases and J gave up 8 bases, with 13 bases separating them. The DNA for the CDR3 is TGTGCCAGCAGCCGGGACGCCGGGGATGAGCAGTTCTTC. It codes for CASSRDAGDEQFF. The entire variable domain, with the rest obtained from reference TRBV7-2 and TRBJ2-1, is as follows: GAGVSQSPSNKVTEKGKDVELRCDPISGHTALYWYRQSLGQGLEFLIYFQGNSAPDKSGLPSDRFSAERTGGSVSTLTIQRTQQEDSAVYLCASSRDAGDEQFFGPGTRLTVL.

The chain uses TRBV24-1 and TRBJ1-1, with a possible D match to TRBD1 (6 bases). In germline, CDR1 is KGHDR, CDR2 SFDVKD. Trimming stripped 4 bases from V and 10 bases from J, with 12 bases between. There are 12 residues in the CDR3. CDR3 nucleotide sequence: TGTGCCACCAGTGACACCGGGACAATAGCTTTCTTT. It encodes CATSDTGTIAFF.

The chain carries TRBV20-1 and TRBJ2-6; no clear D. CDR1 DFQATT and CDR2 SNEGSKA come from the germline V gene (reference sequence). The V gene lost 6 bases and the J gene lost 4 bases, with 13 bases spanning the gap. The CDR3 extends over 14 amino acids. The CDR3 loop reads CSAPSWTGANVLTF. CDR3 DNA sequence: TGCAGTGCCCCATCGTGGACCGGGGCCAACGTCCTGACTTTC.

This clonotype was observed at least ten times. The chain uses TRBV7-3 and TRBJ2-1, with TRBD2 matching over 8 bases. J was trimmed by 8 bases and V by 2 bases; bases with no gene match: 5. The germline V gene encodes CDR1 SGHTA and CDR2 FQGTGA. The CDR3 totals 14 residues. The CDR3 sequence is CASSLSLAADEQFF. CDR3 DNA sequence: TGTGCCAGCAGCTTATCACTAGCGGCAGATGAGCAGTTCTTC.

Concerning this clonotype: Germline and junction disagree at one end, which may indicate a read error. V is TRBV12-3 or TRBV12-4 and J is TRBJ2-3; 9 bases fit TRBD1. The CDR3 covers 14 residues. In DNA form, the CDR3 reads TGTGCCAGCAGTGACAGGGGGAGGACAGATGCGCAGTATTTT. This sequence encodes CASSDRGRTDAQYF.

This rearrangement joins TRBV5-1 to TRBJ2-2; TRBD1 matches 9 bases. This CDR3 contains 18 residues. V lost 4 bases and J lost 6; bases outside the gene matches: 16. Germline-derived CDR1 and CDR2 are SGHRS and YFSETQ. CDR3 region: CASSPLAPGQGSSGELFF. DNA for the CDR3: TGCGCCAGCAGCCCTCTTGCTCCGGGACAGGGAAGTTCCGGGGAGCTGTTTTTT.

V and J are TRBV3-1 and TRBJ2-2; TRBD2 aligns across 13 bases. The germline V gene encodes CDR1 LGHDT and CDR2 YNNKEL (reference sequence). J lost 7 bases, V lost 1 base, and 3 bases had no gene match. This CDR3 is 16 amino acids long. The CDR3 spells CASSQGLAGGLGELFF. In DNA form, the CDR3 reads TGTGCCAGCAGCCAAGGACTAGCGGGAGGCCTCGGGGAGCTGTTTTTT.

A remark on this clonotype: At one end, the junction sequence differs from germline, possibly due to a read error. This sequence joins TRBV7-9 and TRBJ2-7; 8 bases match TRBD2. The CDR3 covers 16 residues. CDR1 SEHNR and CDR2 FQNEAQ come from the germline V gene (reference sequence). The CDR3 loop is CAGSPRSAAGDYEQYF. For the CDR3, the DNA is TGTGCCGGCAGCCCTCGGAGCGCAGCGGGAGACTACGAGCAGTACTTC.

This clonotype occurred a few times. The V gene is TRBV9, the J gene TRBJ2-1; tentatively, D is TRBD2 (5 bases). Germline values: CDR1 SGDLS, CDR2 YYNGEE. This CDR3 has 15 amino acids. Trimming stripped 4 bases from V and 1 base from J, with 12 bases between. The CDR3: CASSPRLTSYNEQFF. The CDR3 nucleotides are TGTGCCAGCAGCCCAAGACTAACTTCCTACAATGAGCAGTTCTTC.

J is TRBJ1-6 and V is TRBV7-6; no firm D call. CDR1 and CDR2 (germline): SGHVS, FNYEAQ. The V end was cut by 5 bases, the J end by 5 bases, with 13 bases between. The CDR3 is made up of 15 amino acids. The CDR3 sequence is CASSGRRGNNSPLHF. The CDR3 region has the DNA TGTGCCAGCAGCGGCCGACGAGGAAATAATTCACCCCTCCACTTT. The complete variable domain, with remaining parts taken from reference TRBV7-6 and TRBJ1-6, reads GAGVSQSPRYKVTKRGQDVALRCDPISGHVSLYWYRQALGQGPEFLTYFNYEAQQDKSGLPNDRFSAERPEGSISTLTIQRTEQRDSAMYRCASSGRRGNNSPLHFGNGTRLTVT.

This clonotype was counted at least ten times. V gene TRBV10-3 combines with J gene TRBJ2-6; D not resolved. Trimming shortened V by 3 bases and J by 14 bases, and 20 bases separated the two germline ends. This CDR3 is built from 15 residues. Germline-derived CDR1 and CDR2 are ENHRY and SYGVKD. Here the CDR3 reads CAISEGSLSRNILTF. CDR3 DNA sequence: TGTGCCATCAGTGAAGGATCCCTATCTAGGAATATCCTGACTTTC.

CDR3 sequence (DNA): TGTGCCAGCAGTTTCGAGGGGGCCGGGAGCGAGCAGTACTTC. This sequence encodes CASSFEGAGSEQYF. The chain employs TRBV28 and TRBJ2-7; D possibly corresponds to TRBD1 (7 bases). The V gene's germline CDR1 is MDHEN and CDR2 SYDVKM. CDR3 length: 14 amino acids. V was clipped by 3 bases and J by 6 bases, with 15 bases between them.